The T cell receptor beta chain under discussion was sequenced for a study of T cells in Graves' hyperthyroidism and ophthalmopathy. Patients with ophthalmopathy all had a Clinical Activity Score of at least 3, a NOSPECS grade of at least 4 and duration under 3 months. Together with thyroid ultrasound, orbital computed tomography, serum thyroxine and TRAb, clinical symptoms were used for diagnoses. PBMCs came from about 10 ml fresh peripheral blood. In this sample, this clonotype turned up many times. The source material, RNA transcripts, was used to amplify TCR beta CDR3 regions. Carried out on the TCR CDR3, a first-round RT-PCR used the HTBI primer set. TCRdb reanalysed the multiplex PCR reads using MiXCR and keeps one entry per CDR3 protein. Found here are fewer than 550,000 distinct CDR3 sequences, 24% of them singletons; the top ten hold 11%. Germline V gene lookup returns CDR1 SQVTM and CDR2 ANQGSEA. The CDR3 sequence is 13 residues long. The V gene end was trimmed by 6 bases and the J gene end by 4 bases; junction bases not matched to a gene: 7.

The sequenced sample consisted of blood. The receptor was isolated from a woman younger than 45 with Graves' ophthalmopathy. V and J are TRBV29-1 and TRBJ1-1; TRBD1 aligns across 8 bases. The CDR3: CSVLRGPATEAFF. The CDR3 DNA reads TGCAGCGTCCTCAGGGGGCCGGCCACTGAAGCTTTCTTT.